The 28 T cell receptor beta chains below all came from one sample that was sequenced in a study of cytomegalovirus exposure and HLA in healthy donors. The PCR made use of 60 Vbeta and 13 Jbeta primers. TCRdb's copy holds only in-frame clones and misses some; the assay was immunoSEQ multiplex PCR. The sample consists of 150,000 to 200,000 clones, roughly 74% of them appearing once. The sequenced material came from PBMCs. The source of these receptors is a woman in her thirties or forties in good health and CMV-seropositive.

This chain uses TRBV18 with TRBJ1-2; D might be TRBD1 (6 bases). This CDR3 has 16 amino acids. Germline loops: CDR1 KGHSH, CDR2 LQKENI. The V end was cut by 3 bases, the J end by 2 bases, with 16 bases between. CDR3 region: CASSPSQTGLNYGYTF. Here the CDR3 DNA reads TGTGCCAGCTCACCCTCCCAGACAGGCCTCAACTATGGCTACACCTTC.

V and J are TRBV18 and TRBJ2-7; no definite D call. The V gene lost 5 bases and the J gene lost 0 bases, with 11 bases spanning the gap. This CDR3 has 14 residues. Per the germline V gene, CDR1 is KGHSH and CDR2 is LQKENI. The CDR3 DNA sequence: TGTGCCAGCTCAATAGGCCCTAGCTCCTACGAGCAGTACTTC. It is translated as CASSIGPSSYEQYF.

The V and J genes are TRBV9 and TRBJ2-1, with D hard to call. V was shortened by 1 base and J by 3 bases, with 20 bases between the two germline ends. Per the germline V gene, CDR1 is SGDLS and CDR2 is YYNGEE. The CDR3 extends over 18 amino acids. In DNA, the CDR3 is TGTGCCAGCAGCGTAAGCTCCCTCGACATGATCTTCTACAATGAGCAGTTCTTC. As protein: CASSVSSLDMIFYNEQFF.

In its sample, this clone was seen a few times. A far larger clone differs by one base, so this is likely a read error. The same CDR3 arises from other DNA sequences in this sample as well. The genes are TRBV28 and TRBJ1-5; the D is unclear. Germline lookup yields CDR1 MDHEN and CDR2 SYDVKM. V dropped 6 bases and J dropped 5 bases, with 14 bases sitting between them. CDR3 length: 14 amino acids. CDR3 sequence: CASSPEVFHQPQHF. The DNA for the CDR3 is TGTGCCAGCAGCCCCGAGGTGTTCCATCAGCCCCAGCATTTT.

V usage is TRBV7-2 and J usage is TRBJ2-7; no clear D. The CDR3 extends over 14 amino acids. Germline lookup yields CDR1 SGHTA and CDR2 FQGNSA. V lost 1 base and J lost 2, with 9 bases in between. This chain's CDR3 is CASSLVAATYEQYF. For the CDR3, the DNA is TGTGCCAGCAGCTTAGTAGCAGCCACCTACGAGCAGTACTTC.

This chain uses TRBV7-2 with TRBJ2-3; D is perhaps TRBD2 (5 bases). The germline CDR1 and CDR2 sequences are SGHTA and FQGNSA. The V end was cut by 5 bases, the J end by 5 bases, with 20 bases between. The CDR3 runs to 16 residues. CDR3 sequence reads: CASSRDLTRIRDTQYF. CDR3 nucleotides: TGTGCCAGCAGCAGAGACTTAACTAGGATTAGAGATACGCAGTATTTT.

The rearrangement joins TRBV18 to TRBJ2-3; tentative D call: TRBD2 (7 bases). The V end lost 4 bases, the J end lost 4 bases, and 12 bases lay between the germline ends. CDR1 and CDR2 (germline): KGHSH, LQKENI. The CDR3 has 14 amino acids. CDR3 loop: CASSLGGGPDTQYF. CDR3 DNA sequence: TGTGCCAGCTCACTGGGAGGGGGGCCAGATACGCAGTATTTT.

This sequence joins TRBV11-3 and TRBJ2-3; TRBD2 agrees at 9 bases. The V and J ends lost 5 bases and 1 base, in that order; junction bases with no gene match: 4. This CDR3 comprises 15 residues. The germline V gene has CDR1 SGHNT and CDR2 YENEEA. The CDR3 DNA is TGTGCCAGCAGCCGTAGCGGGAGCGGCACAGATACGCAGTATTTT. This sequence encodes CASSRSGSGTDTQYF.

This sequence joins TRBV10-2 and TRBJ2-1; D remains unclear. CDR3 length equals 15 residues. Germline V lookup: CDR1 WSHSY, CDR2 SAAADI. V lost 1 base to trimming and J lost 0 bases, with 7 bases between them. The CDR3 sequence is CASSEYRSSYNEQFF. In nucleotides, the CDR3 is TGCGCCAGCAGTGAGTACCGGAGCTCCTACAATGAGCAGTTCTTC.

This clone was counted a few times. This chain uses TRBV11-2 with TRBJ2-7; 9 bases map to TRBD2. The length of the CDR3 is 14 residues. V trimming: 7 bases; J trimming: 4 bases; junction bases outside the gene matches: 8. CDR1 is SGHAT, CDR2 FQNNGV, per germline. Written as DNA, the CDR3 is TGTGCCAGCACCCGAGCTAGCGGGGTATACGAGCAGTACTTC. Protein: CASTRASGVYEQYF. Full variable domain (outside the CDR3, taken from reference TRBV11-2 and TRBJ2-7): EAGVAQSPRYKIIEKRQSVAFWCNPISGHATLYWYQQILGQGPKLLIQFQNNGVVDDSQLPKDRFSAERLKGVDSTLKIQPAKLEDSAVYLCASTRASGVYEQYFGPGTRLTVT.

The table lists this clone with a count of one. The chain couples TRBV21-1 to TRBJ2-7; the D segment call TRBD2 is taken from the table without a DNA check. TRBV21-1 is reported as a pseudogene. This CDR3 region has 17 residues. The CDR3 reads CASSKTWGLAGVYEQYF. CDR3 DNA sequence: TGTGCCAGCAGCAAAACGTGGGGACTAGCGGGAGTCTACGAGCAGTACTTC.

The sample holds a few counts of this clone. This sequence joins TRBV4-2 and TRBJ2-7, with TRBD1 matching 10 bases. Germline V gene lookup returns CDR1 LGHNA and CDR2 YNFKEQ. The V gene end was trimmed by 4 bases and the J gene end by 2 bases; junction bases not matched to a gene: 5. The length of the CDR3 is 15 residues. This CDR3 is CASSRTGTGAYEQYF. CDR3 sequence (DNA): TGTGCCAGCAGCCGAACCGGGACAGGGGCCTACGAGCAGTACTTC.

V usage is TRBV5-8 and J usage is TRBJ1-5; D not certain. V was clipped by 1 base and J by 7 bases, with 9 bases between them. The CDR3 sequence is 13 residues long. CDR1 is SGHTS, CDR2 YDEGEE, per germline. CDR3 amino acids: CASSLSGFQPQHF. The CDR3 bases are TGTGCCAGCAGCTTGTCCGGGTTCCAGCCCCAGCATTTT.

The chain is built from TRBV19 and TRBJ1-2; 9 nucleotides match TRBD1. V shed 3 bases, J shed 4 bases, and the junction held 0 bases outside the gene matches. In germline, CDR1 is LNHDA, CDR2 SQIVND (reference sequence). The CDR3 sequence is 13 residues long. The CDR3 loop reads CASSMGQGYGYTF. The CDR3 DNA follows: TGTGCCAGTAGTATGGGACAGGGCTATGGCTACACCTTC. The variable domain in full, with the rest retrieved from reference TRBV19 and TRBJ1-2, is DGGITQSPKYLFRKEGQNVTLSCEQNLNHDAMYWYRQDPGQGLRLIYYSQIVNDFQKGDIAEGYSVSREKKESFPLTVTSAQKNPTAFYLCASSMGQGYGYTFGSGTRLTVV.

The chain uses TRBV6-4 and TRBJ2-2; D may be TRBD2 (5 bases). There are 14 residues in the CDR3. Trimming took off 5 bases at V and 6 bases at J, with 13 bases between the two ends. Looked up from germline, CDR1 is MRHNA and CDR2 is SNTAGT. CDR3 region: CASSPISGAGELFF. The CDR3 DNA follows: TGTGCCAGCAGTCCTATAAGCGGCGCCGGGGAGCTGTTTTTT.

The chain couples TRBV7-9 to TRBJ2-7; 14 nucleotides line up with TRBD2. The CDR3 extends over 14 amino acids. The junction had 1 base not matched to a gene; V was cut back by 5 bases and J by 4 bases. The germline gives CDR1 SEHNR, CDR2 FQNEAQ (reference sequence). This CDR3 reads CASSRLAGGYEQYF. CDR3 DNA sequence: TGTGCCAGCAGCCGACTAGCGGGAGGGTACGAGCAGTACTTC. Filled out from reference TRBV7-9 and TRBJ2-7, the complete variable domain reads DTGVSQNPRHKITKRGQNVTFRCDPISEHNRLYWYRQTLGQGPEFLTYFQNEAQLEKSRLLSDRFSAERPKGSFSTLEIQRTEQGDSAMYLCASSRLAGGYEQYFGPGTRLTVT.

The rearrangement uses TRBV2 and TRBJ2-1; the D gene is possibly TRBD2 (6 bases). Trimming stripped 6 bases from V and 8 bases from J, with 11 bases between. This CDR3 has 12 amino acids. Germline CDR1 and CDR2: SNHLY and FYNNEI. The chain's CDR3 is CASSVSGHEQFF. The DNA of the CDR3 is TGTGCCAGCAGCGTCAGCGGGCATGAGCAGTTCTTC.

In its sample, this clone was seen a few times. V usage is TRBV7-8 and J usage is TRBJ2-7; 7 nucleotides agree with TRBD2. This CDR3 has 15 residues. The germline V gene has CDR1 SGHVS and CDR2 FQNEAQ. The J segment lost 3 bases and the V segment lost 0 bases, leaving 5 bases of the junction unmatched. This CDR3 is CASSLAVGLHYEQYF. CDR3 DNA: TGTGCCAGCAGCTTAGCTGTGGGACTACACTACGAGCAGTACTTC.

The CDR3 region has the DNA TGTGCCATCAGGAGAGGGACATCGCTAGCCAAAAACATTCAGTACTTC. This translates into CAIRRGTSLAKNIQYF. The chain employs TRBV10-3 and TRBJ2-4; the D gene is possibly TRBD1 (6 bases). The germline gives CDR1 ENHRY, CDR2 SYGVKD. The CDR3 sequence is 16 residues long. V was cut by 6 bases and J by 0 bases, with 15 bases left in between.

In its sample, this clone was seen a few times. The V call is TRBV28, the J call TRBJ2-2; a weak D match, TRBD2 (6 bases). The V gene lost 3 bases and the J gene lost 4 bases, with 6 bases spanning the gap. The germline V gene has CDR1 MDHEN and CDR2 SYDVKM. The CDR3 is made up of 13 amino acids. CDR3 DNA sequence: TGTGCCAGCAGTTTTAGCGGCACCGGGGAGCTGTTTTTT. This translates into CASSFSGTGELFF. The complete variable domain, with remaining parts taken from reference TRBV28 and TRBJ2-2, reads DVKVTQSSRYLVKRTGEKVFLECVQDMDHENMFWYRQDPGLGLRLIYFSYDVKMKEKGDIPEGYSVSREKKERFSLILESASTNQTSMYLCASSFSGTGELFFGEGSRLTVL.

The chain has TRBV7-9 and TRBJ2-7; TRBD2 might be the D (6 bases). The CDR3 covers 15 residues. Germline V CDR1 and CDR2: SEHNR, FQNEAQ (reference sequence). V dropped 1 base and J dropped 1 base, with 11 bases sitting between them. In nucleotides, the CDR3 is TGTGCCAGCAGCTTAGAGGCAGGGAGGTCCTACGAGCAGTACTTC. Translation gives CASSLEAGRSYEQYF.

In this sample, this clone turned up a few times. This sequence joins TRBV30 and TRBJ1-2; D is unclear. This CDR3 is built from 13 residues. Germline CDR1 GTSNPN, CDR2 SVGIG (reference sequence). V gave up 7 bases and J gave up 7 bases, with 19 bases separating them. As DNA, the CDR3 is TGTGCCTACGTAGACGGAGGGTTTGGTGGCTACACCTTC. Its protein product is CAYVDGGFGGYTF.

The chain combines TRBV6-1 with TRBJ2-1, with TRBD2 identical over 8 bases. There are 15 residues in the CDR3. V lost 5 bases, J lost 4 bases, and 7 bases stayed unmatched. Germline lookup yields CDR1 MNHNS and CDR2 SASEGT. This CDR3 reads CASSLVAGPYNEQFF. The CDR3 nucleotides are TGTGCCAGCAGTCTGGTAGCGGGACCATACAATGAGCAGTTCTTC.

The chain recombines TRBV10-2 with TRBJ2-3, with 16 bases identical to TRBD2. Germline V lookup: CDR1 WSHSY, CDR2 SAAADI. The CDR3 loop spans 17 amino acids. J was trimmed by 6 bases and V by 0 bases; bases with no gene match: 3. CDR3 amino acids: CASSESRGLAGGDTQYF. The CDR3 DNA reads TGCGCCAGCAGTGAGTCCAGGGGACTAGCGGGAGGGGATACGCAGTATTTT.

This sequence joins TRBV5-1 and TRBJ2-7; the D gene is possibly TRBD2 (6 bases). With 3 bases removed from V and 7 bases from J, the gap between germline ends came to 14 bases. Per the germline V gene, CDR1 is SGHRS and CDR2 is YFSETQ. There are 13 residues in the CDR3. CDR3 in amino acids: CASSSGLISEQYF. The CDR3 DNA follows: TGCGCCAGCAGCTCCGGACTAATTTCGGAGCAGTACTTC. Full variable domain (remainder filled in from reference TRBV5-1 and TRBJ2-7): KAGVTQTPRYLIKTRGQQVTLSCSPISGHRSVSWYQQTPGQGLQFLFEYFSETQRNKGNFPGRFSGRQFSNSRSEMNVSTLELGDSALYLCASSSGLISEQYFGPGTRLTVT.

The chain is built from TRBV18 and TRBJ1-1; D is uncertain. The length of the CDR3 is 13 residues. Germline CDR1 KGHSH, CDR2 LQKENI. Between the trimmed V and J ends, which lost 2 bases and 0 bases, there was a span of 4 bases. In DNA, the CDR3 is TGTGCCAGCTCACCAAACATGAACACTGAAGCTTTCTTT. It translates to CASSPNMNTEAFF.

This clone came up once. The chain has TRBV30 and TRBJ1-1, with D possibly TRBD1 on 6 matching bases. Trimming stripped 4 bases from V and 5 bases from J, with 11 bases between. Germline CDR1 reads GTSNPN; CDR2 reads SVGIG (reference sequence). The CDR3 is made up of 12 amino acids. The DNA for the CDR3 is TGTGCCTGGATGAGGGGGGGGACTGAAGCTTTCTTT. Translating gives CAWMRGGTEAFF.

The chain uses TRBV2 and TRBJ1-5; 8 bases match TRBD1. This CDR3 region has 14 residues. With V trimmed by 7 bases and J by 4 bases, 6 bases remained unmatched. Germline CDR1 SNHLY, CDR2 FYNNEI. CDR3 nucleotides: TGTGCCAGCACCCGGGACAGGCAGAATCAGCCCCAGCATTTT. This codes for CASTRDRQNQPQHF.